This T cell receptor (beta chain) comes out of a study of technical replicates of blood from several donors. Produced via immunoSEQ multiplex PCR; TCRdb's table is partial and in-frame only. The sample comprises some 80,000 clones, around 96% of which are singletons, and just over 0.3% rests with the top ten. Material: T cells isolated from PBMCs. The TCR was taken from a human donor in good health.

CDR3 nucleotides: TGTGCCAGCAGCGTAGATGACAGGTACAATGAGCAGTTCTTC. Translating gives CASSVDDRYNEQFF. The chain is built from TRBV9 and TRBJ2-1; a weak D match, TRBD1 (6 bases). Trimming removed 0 bases from V and 4 bases from J, with 8 bases in between. There are 14 residues in the CDR3. CDR1 SGDLS and CDR2 YYNGEE come from the germline V gene.